What follows are 12 T cell receptor beta chains derived from one specimen sequenced in a study of cytomegalovirus exposure and HLA in healthy donors. This PCR relied on a set of 60 Vbeta primers and 13 Jbeta primers. Assay: immunoSEQ multiplex PCR; the TCRdb copy retains only in-frame clones and omits some. This repertoire shows 150,000 to 200,000 clones, 70% found once; its top ten account for 4.7%. The sequenced sample was PBMCs. The source is a man aged 18 to 29 in good health and CMV-seropositive.

In its sample, this clone was seen a few times. The chain employs TRBV5-1 and TRBJ2-5; 10 bases match TRBD1. V lost 1 base, J lost 1 base, and 4 bases stayed unmatched. This CDR3 spans 16 amino acids. Germline assignment: CDR1 SGHRS and CDR2 YFSETQ. DNA of the CDR3: TGCGCCAGCAGCTTGATGGACAGGGGGTTCCAAGAGACCCAGTACTTC. It is translated as CASSLMDRGFQETQYF.

The CDR3 here is CASSLELATNEKLFF. CDR3 bases: TGTGCCAGCAGCTTAGAACTTGCAACTAATGAAAAACTGTTTTTT. This chain links TRBV7-9 with TRBJ1-4; unclear D gene. The CDR3 is made up of 15 amino acids. Germline CDR1 and CDR2: SEHNR and FQNEAQ (reference sequence). V was trimmed by 1 base and J by 0 bases, leaving 6 bases between them.

This clone was found a few times. This chain links TRBV7-2 with TRBJ1-5; D gene uncertain. In germline, CDR1 is SGHTA, CDR2 FQGNSA. There are 12 residues in the CDR3. With 5 bases removed from V and 5 bases from J, the gap between germline ends came to 7 bases. CDR3 sequence reads: CASSLGDQPQHF. For the CDR3, the DNA is TGTGCCAGCAGCCTCGGAGATCAGCCCCAGCATTTT. The whole variable domain, filled in from reference TRBV7-2 and TRBJ1-5, reads GAGVSQSPSNKVTEKGKDVELRCDPISGHTALYWYRQSLGQGLEFLIYFQGNSAPDKSGLPSDRFSAERTGGSVSTLTIQRTQQEDSAVYLCASSLGDQPQHFGDGTRLSIL.

The chain carries TRBV28 and TRBJ1-2, with D hard to call. V was shortened by 6 bases and J by 3 bases, with 14 bases between the two germline ends. CDR1 and CDR2 (germline): MDHEN, SYDVKM. The CDR3 runs to 14 residues. CDR3 sequence: CASRTWEADYGYTF. The CDR3 region has the DNA TGTGCCAGCAGGACCTGGGAGGCGGACTATGGCTACACCTTC.

The CDR3 spells CASTLRGPDTQYF. In DNA form, the CDR3 reads TGTGCCAGCACCCTCCGAGGTCCAGATACGCAGTATTTT. V usage is TRBV28 and J usage is TRBJ2-3; D unresolved. Germline CDR1 and CDR2: MDHEN and SYDVKM. Trimming removed 7 bases at V and 4 bases at J, with 12 bases between. The CDR3 has 13 amino acids.

This chain joins TRBV19 and TRBJ1-1; the match to TRBD1 covers 11 bases. There are 15 residues in the CDR3. Germline CDR1 reads LNHDA; CDR2 reads SQIVND (reference sequence). After removal of 8 bases from V and 3 bases from J, the junction contained 8 bases not matched to a gene. CDR3 coding DNA: TGTGCCAGTCAACGGGACAGGGGGTTGGACACTGAAGCTTTCTTT. It yields the protein CASQRDRGLDTEAFF.

The chain is built from TRBV6-1 and TRBJ2-1; 8 positions agree with TRBD1. CDR1 is MNHNS and CDR2 is SASEGT in the germline V gene. Trimming cost V 7 bases and J 3 bases; bases outside gene matches: 5. CDR3 size: 14 residues. CDR3 nucleotides: TGTGCCAGCAACCAGGGGGCGAACTACAATGAGCAGTTCTTC. This translates into CASNQGANYNEQFF.

CDR3 residues: CASSLGLNFDQPQHF. CDR3 DNA sequence: TGTGCCAGCAGCTTGGGTCTAAACTTCGATCAGCCCCAGCATTTT. The chain carries TRBV5-8 and TRBJ1-5; D is undetermined. CDR1 is SGHTS and CDR2 is YDEGEE in the germline V gene. The CDR3 is 15 amino acids. V was shortened by 0 bases and J by 5 bases, with 12 bases between the two germline ends.

This clone was seen a handful of times. The J gene is TRBJ2-6, the V gene TRBV19, with TRBD1 matching 9 bases. V lost 10 bases, J lost 2 bases, and 6 bases stayed unmatched. The CDR3 extends over 15 amino acids. CDR1 and CDR2 (germline): LNHDA, SQIVND (reference sequence). CDR3 in amino acids: CATSQGAPGANVLTF. The CDR3 DNA reads TGTGCCACTTCACAGGGGGCTCCTGGGGCCAACGTCCTGACTTTC. Filled out from reference TRBV19 and TRBJ2-6, the complete variable domain reads DGGITQSPKYLFRKEGQNVTLSCEQNLNHDAMYWYRQDPGQGLRLIYYSQIVNDFQKGDIAEGYSVSREKKESFPLTVTSAQKNPTAFYLCATSQGAPGANVLTFGAGSRLTVL.

The chain uses TRBV10-1 and TRBJ1-4; 7 bases align to TRBD1. This CDR3 has 19 residues. Germline V gene data show CDR1 as WNHNN and CDR2 as SYGVQD (reference sequence). Losses at the gene ends were 4 bases for V and 3 bases for J; bases not matched to a gene: 17. The CDR3 protein is CASSAETGKVERPNEKLFF. In DNA, the CDR3 is TGCGCCAGCAGTGCCGAGACAGGGAAGGTCGAGAGGCCTAATGAAAAACTGTTTTTT.

V usage is TRBV5-6 and J usage is TRBJ2-2; D unresolved. The germline gives CDR1 SGHDT, CDR2 YYEEEE. V was shortened by 1 base and J by 4 bases, with 8 bases between the two germline ends. CDR3 length: 14 amino acids. CDR3 sequence: CASSLPQVTGELFF. The DNA of the CDR3 is TGTGCCAGCAGCTTGCCCCAGGTCACCGGGGAGCTGTTTTTT.

The CDR3 DNA reads as TGTGCCAGCAGTGCCGGGACAGGGGGCCTTGAGCAGTTCTTC. Protein: CASSAGTGGLEQFF. The rearrangement links TRBV28 to TRBJ2-1; 12 bases line up with TRBD1. Germline CDR1 MDHEN, CDR2 SYDVKM. V was clipped by 5 bases and J by 9 bases; unmatched bases: 5. This CDR3 is built from 14 residues.